This T cell receptor (beta chain) was profiled in a study of T cell repertoires in aging, cancer and after chemotherapy. Peripheral blood genomic DNA, not sorted cells or RNA, was the template. A mixed TRB-A/B primer pool amplified rearranged TRB by multiplex touch-down PCR. Using its own MiXCR run on the multiplex PCR reads, TCRdb lists one record per CDR3 protein. The sample includes about 2,200 distinct CDR3 sequences, 23% of them seen just once. By proportion, this clonotype is medium-sized. The CDR3 loop spans 13 amino acids. Germline V gene sequence: CDR1 SGHVS, CDR2 FNYEAQ. The V gene lost 3 bases and the J gene lost 6 bases, with 12 bases spanning the gap.

This chain uses TRBV7-6 with TRBJ2-7, with D perhaps TRBD2 (5 bases). The receptor was derived from a human donor with a solid tumor. Sequenced input: blood. The CDR3 region is CASSLLLATEQYF. DNA for the CDR3: TGTGCCAGCAGCTTGTTGCTAGCAACCGAGCAGTACTTC.